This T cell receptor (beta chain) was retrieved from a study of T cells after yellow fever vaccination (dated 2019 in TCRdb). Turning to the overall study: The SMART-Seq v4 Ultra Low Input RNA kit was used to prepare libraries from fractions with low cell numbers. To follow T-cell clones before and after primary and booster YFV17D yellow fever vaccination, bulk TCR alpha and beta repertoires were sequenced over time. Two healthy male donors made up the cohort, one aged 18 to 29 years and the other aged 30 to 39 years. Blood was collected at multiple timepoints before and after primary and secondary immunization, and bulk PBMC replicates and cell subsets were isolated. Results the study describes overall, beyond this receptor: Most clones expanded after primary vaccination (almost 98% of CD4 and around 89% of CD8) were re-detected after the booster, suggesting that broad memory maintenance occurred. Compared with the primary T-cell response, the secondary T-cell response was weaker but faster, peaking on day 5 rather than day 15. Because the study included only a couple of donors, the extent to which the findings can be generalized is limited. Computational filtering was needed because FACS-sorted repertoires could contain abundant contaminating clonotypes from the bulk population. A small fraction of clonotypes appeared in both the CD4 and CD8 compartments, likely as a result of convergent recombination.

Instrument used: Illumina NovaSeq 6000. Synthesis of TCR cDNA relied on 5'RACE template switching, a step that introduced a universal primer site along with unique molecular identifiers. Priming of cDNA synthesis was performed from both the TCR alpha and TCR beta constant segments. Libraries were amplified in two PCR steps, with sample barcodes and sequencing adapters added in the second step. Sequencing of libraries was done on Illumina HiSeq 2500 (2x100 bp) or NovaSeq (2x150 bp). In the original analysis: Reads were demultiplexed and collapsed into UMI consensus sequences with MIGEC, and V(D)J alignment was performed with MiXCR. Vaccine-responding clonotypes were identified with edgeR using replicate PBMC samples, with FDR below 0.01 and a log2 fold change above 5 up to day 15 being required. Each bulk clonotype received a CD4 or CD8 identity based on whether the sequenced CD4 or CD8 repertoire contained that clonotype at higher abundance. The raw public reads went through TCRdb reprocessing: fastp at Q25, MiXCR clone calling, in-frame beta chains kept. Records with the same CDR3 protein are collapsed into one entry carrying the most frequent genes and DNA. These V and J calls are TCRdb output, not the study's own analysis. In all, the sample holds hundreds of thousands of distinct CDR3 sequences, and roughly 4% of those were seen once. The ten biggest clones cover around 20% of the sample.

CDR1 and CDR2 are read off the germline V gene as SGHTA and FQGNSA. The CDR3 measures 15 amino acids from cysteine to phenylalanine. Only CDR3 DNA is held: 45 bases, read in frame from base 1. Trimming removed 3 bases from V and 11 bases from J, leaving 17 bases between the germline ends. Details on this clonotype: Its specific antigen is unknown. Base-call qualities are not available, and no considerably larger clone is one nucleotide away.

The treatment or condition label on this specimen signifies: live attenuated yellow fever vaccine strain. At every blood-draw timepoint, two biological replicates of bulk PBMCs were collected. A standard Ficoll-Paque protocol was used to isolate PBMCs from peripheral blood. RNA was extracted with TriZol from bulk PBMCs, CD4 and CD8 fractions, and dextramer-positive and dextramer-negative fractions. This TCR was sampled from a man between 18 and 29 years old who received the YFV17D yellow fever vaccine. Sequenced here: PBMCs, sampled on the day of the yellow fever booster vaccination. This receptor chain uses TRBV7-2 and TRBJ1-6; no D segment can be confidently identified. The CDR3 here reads CASSLQLSDWAPLHF. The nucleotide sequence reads TGTGCCAGCAGCTTGCAGTTATCGGATTGGGCACCCCTCCACTTT.